The entry below describes one T cell receptor beta chain. The sample is drawn from a study of technical replicates of blood from a few donors. Generated by immunoSEQ multiplex PCR, the TCRdb table keeps only in-frame clones and is missing some. This table holds tens of thousands of clones, around nine tenths found once. This clonotype originated in a human donor in good health. The sequenced material came from T cells isolated from PBMCs.

CDR3 DNA: TGTGCCTCCAGCGGACCGATATACGTCAATGAGCAGTTCTTC. This codes for CASSGPIYVNEQFF. The V gene is TRBV30, the J gene TRBJ2-1; D might be TRBD2 (5 bases). V lost 7 bases, J lost 6 bases, and 19 bases lay in between. This CDR3 has 14 amino acids. Germline CDR1 is GTSNPN and CDR2 is SVGIG (reference sequence).